Below, 6 T cell receptor beta chains from the same sample are listed, as sequenced in a study of Ad26.COV2.S vaccination and SARS-CoV-2 variants (dated by TCRdb to 2020 to 2023). Libraries came from the immunoSEQ multiplex PCR assay. TCRdb mirrors the immuneACCESS table, restricted to in-frame sequences. Some clones are absent from its copies; in checked studies, under half trace to an unresolved V gene, and the reason for the others is unknown. The sample has 350,000 to 400,000 clones on record, 70% to 90% of them singletons. The top ten hold 3.5% of the sample. The meaning of the sample's treatment or condition label: roughly 18 received Ad26.COV2.S at low or high dose, single or two shots; several received placebo; per-sample allocation not given. Repertoires of vaccine and placebo recipients were sequenced from samples taken on day 63 after the first injection. This specimen was peripheral blood, taken in a trial of Ad26.COV2.S vaccine versus placebo. The receptors come from a person aged 18-60 years who received the Ad26.COV2.S COVID-19 vaccine or a placebo.

This clone has a single count. The chain has TRBV5-4 and TRBJ2-7, with D uncertain. Deletions cut 1 base from V and 2 bases from J, with 7 bases between. Germline-derived CDR1 and CDR2 are SGHNT and YYREEE (reference sequence). CDR3 size: 13 residues. CDR3 coding DNA: TGTGCCAGCAGCTTGAAAGGAACCTACGAGCAGTACTTC. As protein: CASSLKGTYEQYF.

The gene calls are TRBV24-1 and TRBJ2-7; 9 bases fit TRBD1. This CDR3 is 13 amino acids long. Germline CDR1 KGHDR, CDR2 SFDVKD. The junction had 1 base not matched to a gene; V was cut back by 3 bases and J by 5 bases. The CDR3 DNA is TGTGCCACCAGTGATCGGGACAGGGACGAGCAGTACTTC. It specifies CATSDRDRDEQYF.

The V and J genes are TRBV9 and TRBJ2-2; no clear D gene. This CDR3 is 14 amino acids long. Trimming removed 4 bases at V and 3 bases at J, with 10 bases between. The germline gives CDR1 SGDLS, CDR2 YYNGEE. The CDR3 nucleotides read TGTGCCAGCAGCACTCACTCCGACACCGGGGAGCTGTTTTTT. Translating gives CASSTHSDTGELFF.

The rearrangement joins TRBV4-1 to TRBJ1-5; a possible D gene is TRBD1 (5 bases). V gave up 1 base and J gave up 5 bases, with 15 bases separating them. This CDR3 has 16 amino acids. Germline values: CDR1 MGHRA, CDR2 YSYEKL. CDR3 DNA: TGCGCCAGCAGCCAAGTTTATCGGGACGGTGATCAGCCCCAGCATTTT. Its protein product is CASSQVYRDGDQPQHF.

The J gene is TRBJ1-1, the V gene TRBV19, with 10 bases fitting TRBD1. CDR1 is LNHDA and CDR2 is SQIVND in the germline V gene (reference sequence). The CDR3 extends over 16 amino acids. V trimming: 4 bases; J trimming: 0 bases; junction bases outside the gene matches: 5. The chain's CDR3 is CASSTRDRGVNTEAFF. CDR3 bases: TGTGCCAGTAGTACTAGGGACAGGGGAGTGAACACTGAAGCTTTCTTT.

Written as DNA, the CDR3 is TGTGCCAGCAGCCCGGACCGGACAGGGAGACTGCACGAGCAGTACTTC. This translates into CASSPDRTGRLHEQYF. The V gene is TRBV5-6, the J gene TRBJ2-7; 8 bases agree with TRBD1. The CDR3 loop spans 16 amino acids. The germline V gene has CDR1 SGHDT and CDR2 YYEEEE. V was clipped by 4 bases and J by 5 bases; unmatched bases: 14.